Below, 30 T cell receptor beta chains from the same sample are listed, as sequenced in a study of CD8+CD57+ T cells in acquired aplastic anemia. Genomic DNA, serving as template, underwent TCR beta VDJ and CDR3 profiling. TCRdb fed the reads into MiXCR, producing one record per CDR3 protein. This table has about 190,000 distinct CDR3 sequences, about 53% appearing once. The source material was sorted CD4+, CD8+, or CD8+CD57+ T cells (not recorded which) from PBMCs. The source is a human donor in good health, serving as a control.

The J gene is TRBJ1-2, the V gene TRBV3-1; 8 bases fit TRBD1. The ends lost 2 bases at V and 6 bases at J; junction bases unmatched: 5. Per the germline V gene, CDR1 is LGHDT and CDR2 is YNNKEL (reference sequence). The CDR3 has 14 amino acids. The CDR3 loop is CASSQTTGADGYTF. The CDR3 DNA sequence: TGTGCCAGCAGCCAAACGACAGGGGCTGATGGCTACACCTTC.

This chain links TRBV4-2 with TRBJ2-2; D is undetermined. Trimming removed 0 bases from V and 5 bases from J, with 7 bases in between. Germline CDR1 reads LGHNA; CDR2 reads YNFKEQ. The CDR3 has 14 residues. The CDR3 loop is CASSQDWVTGELFF. In DNA form, the CDR3 reads TGTGCCAGCAGCCAAGATTGGGTAACCGGGGAGCTGTTTTTT.

The V and J genes are TRBV29-1 and TRBJ2-3, with 7 positions matching TRBD2. Germline CDR1 SQVTM, CDR2 ANQGSEA. The CDR3 has 14 amino acids. With 7 bases clipped from V and 4 bases from J, the junction kept 11 bases outside the gene matches. The CDR3 nucleotides read TGCAGCGCTCTGGGCGGGAGAAGCGCAGATACGCAGTATTTT. Amino acids: CSALGGRSADTQYF.

Many counts were recorded for this clonotype. The chain links TRBV28 to TRBJ1-2, with D uncertain. Trimming removed 10 bases at V and 5 bases at J, with 17 bases between. In germline, CDR1 is MDHEN, CDR2 SYDVKM. The CDR3 loop spans 13 amino acids. CDR3 sequence: CATTALPEYGYTF. DNA for the CDR3: TGTGCCACAACGGCGTTGCCAGAATATGGCTACACCTTC.

The chain uses TRBV4-2 and TRBJ2-7; TRBD2 might be the D (5 bases). Trimming took off 5 bases at V and 4 bases at J, with 12 bases between the two ends. The CDR3 spans 13 residues. Germline CDR1 is LGHNA and CDR2 is YNFKEQ. The chain's CDR3 is CASSLATGYEQYF. CDR3 DNA sequence: TGTGCCAGCAGCTTAGCGACGGGATACGAGCAGTACTTC.

This clonotype was found many times. J is TRBJ2-3 and V is TRBV5-6, with 13 bases fitting TRBD2. The CDR3 covers 19 residues. The germline gives CDR1 SGHDT, CDR2 YYEEEE. After removal of 4 bases from V and 2 bases from J, the junction contained 13 bases not matched to a gene. CDR3 nucleotide sequence: TGTGCCAGCAGCGTACGCCGACTAGCGGGGGGCTTCCACACAGATACGCAGTATTTT. It specifies CASSVRRLAGGFHTDTQYF. Supplemented by reference TRBV5-6 and TRBJ2-3, the full variable domain reads DAGVTQSPTHLIKTRGQQVTLRCSPKSGHDTVSWYQQALGQGPQFIFQYYEEEERQRGNFPDRFSGHQFPNYSSELNVNALLLGDSALYLCASSVRRLAGGFHTDTQYFGPGTRLTVL.

Comments on this clonotype: The junction shows a germline mismatch at one end, possibly a read error. The chain couples TRBV24-1 to TRBJ2-1; D may be TRBD2 (7 bases). The CDR3 contains 17 residues. Germline CDR1 is KGHDR and CDR2 is SFDVKD. The DNA for the CDR3 is TGTGCCAGCAGTTTAAGGGGGGGGGGGGCCTCCTACAATGAGCAGTTCTTC. Encoded protein: CASSLRGGGASYNEQFF.

The chain recombines TRBV2 with TRBJ2-1; 7 positions match TRBD2. V lost 6 bases to trimming and J lost 10 bases; unmatched junction nucleotides: 6. Germline CDR1 and CDR2: SNHLY and FYNNEI. The CDR3 totals 12 residues. CDR3 DNA sequence: TGTGCCAGCAGGCAAGCGGGGCAGGAGCAGTTCTTC. The encoded protein is CASRQAGQEQFF. Based on the CDR3 plus reference TRBV2 and TRBJ2-1, the full variable domain is EPEVTQTPSHQVTQMGQEVILRCVPISNHLYFYWYRQILGQKVEFLVSFYNNEISEKSEIFDDQFSVERPDGSNFTLKIRSTKLEDSAMYFCASRQAGQEQFFGPGTRLTVL.

This clonotype was found many times. The chain couples TRBV7-9 to TRBJ1-6; 9 bases agree with TRBD1. The junction had 7 bases not matched to a gene; V was cut back by 5 bases and J by 8 bases. The CDR3 contains 15 residues. Germline assignment: CDR1 SEHNR and CDR2 FQNEAQ (reference sequence). The chain's CDR3 is CASSKGQGRDSPLHF. Here the CDR3 DNA reads TGTGCCAGCAGCAAAGGACAGGGGAGGGATTCACCCCTCCACTTT.

CDR3 loop: CASSDALGAEQYF. CDR3 DNA sequence: TGTGCCAGCAGTGATGCCCTAGGGGCCGAGCAGTACTTC. The gene calls are TRBV2 and TRBJ2-7, with D maybe TRBD1 (5 bases). CDR3 size: 13 residues. Trimming took off 3 bases at V and 6 bases at J, with 12 bases between the two ends. Germline loops: CDR1 SNHLY, CDR2 FYNNEI.

CDR3 nucleotide sequence: TGTGCCAGCAGTGGACAGACCTACGAGCAGTACTTC. Translating gives CASSGQTYEQYF. V and J are TRBV2 and TRBJ2-7; the D gene is possibly TRBD1 (5 bases). This CDR3 spans 12 amino acids. CDR1 is SNHLY and CDR2 is FYNNEI in the germline V gene. Trimming stripped 4 bases from V and 2 bases from J, with 6 bases between.

This clonotype has ten or more counts. The chain uses TRBV30 and TRBJ2-7; 9 bases fit TRBD2. V shed 5 bases, J shed 4 bases, and the junction held 3 bases outside the gene matches. The germline CDR1 and CDR2 sequences are GTSNPN and SVGIG (reference sequence). This CDR3 has 12 amino acids. CDR3 residues: CAWGTSPYEQYF. CDR3 in DNA: TGTGCCTGGGGGACTAGCCCATACGAGCAGTACTTC.

The rearrangement uses TRBV14 and TRBJ2-1; 7 bases are a match to TRBD2. V trimming: 4 bases; J trimming: 9 bases; junction bases outside the gene matches: 6. CDR3 size: 13 residues. Germline assignment: CDR1 SGHDN and CDR2 FVKESK. CDR3 loop: CASSLTSNREQFF. CDR3 DNA: TGTGCCAGCAGCCTGACTAGCAATCGTGAGCAGTTCTTC.

V usage is TRBV10-3 and J usage is TRBJ1-6; a possible D gene is TRBD1 (5 bases). Per the germline V gene, CDR1 is ENHRY and CDR2 is SYGVKD. This CDR3 has 14 amino acids. V lost 2 bases and J lost 7, with 9 bases in between. CDR3 DNA: TGTGCCATCAGTGAGGGGACCGACAATTCACCCCTCCACTTT. Amino acid sequence: CAISEGTDNSPLHF.

This clonotype was seen a handful of times. This sequence joins TRBV5-4 and TRBJ1-3, with D maybe TRBD1 (6 bases). Trimming pared 0 bases from V and 3 bases from J, leaving 16 bases between. The CDR3 contains 17 residues. Germline CDR1 is SGHNT and CDR2 is YYREEE (reference sequence). This CDR3 is CASSLASQGPNGNTIYF. The DNA for the CDR3 is TGTGCCAGCAGCTTGGCTTCACAGGGCCCGAATGGAAACACCATATATTTT.

This chain links TRBV7-2 with TRBJ2-3, with TRBD2 matching over 7 bases. The germline V gene has CDR1 SGHTA and CDR2 FQGNSA. Losses at the gene ends were 2 bases for V and 0 bases for J; bases not matched to a gene: 8. CDR3 length: 17 amino acids. The CDR3 nucleotides read TGTGCCAGCAGCTTAAGGGCTAGCGGACAAAGCACAGATACGCAGTATTTT. Protein sequence: CASSLRASGQSTDTQYF.

This clonotype was seen repeatedly, ten times or more. The gene calls are TRBV19 and TRBJ1-1, with D hard to call. Germline V gene lookup returns CDR1 LNHDA and CDR2 SQIVND (reference sequence). CDR3 length: 13 amino acids. Trimming left V 3 bases short and J 6 bases short, with 11 bases between. This chain's CDR3 is CASSIIGSPEAFF. DNA of the CDR3: TGTGCCAGTAGTATTATAGGGAGCCCTGAAGCTTTCTTT. The whole variable domain, remainder taken from reference TRBV19 and TRBJ1-1, is DGGITQSPKYLFRKEGQNVTLSCEQNLNHDAMYWYRQDPGQGLRLIYYSQIVNDFQKGDIAEGYSVSREKKESFPLTVTSAQKNPTAFYLCASSIIGSPEAFFGQGTRLTVV.

In its sample, this clonotype was seen a few times. The chain joins TRBV6-1 to TRBJ2-5; no clear D. V gave up 2 bases and J gave up 5 bases, with 9 bases separating them. The CDR3 spans 13 residues. The germline V gene has CDR1 MNHNS and CDR2 SASEGT. The chain's CDR3 is CASSEKGFETQYF. CDR3 sequence (DNA): TGTGCCAGCAGTGAAAAGGGTTTCGAGACCCAGTACTTC.

The V gene is TRBV3-2, the J gene TRBJ1-1; the listed D gene, TRBD1, was not tested against the DNA. TRBV3-2 is recorded as a pseudogene. The CDR3 extends over 16 amino acids. The CDR3 DNA sequence: TGTGCCAGCAGCCAAGATAAGACAGGGCTGAACACTGAAGCTTTCTTT. This sequence encodes CASSQDKTGLNTEAFF.

The chain links TRBV11-2 to TRBJ2-7; D is undetermined. The CDR3 runs 12 residues. The germline V gene encodes CDR1 SGHAT and CDR2 FQNNGV. Trimming cost V 5 bases and J 7 bases, with 12 bases left between them. The CDR3 here is CASSQSGEEQYF. In nucleotides, the CDR3 is TGTGCCAGCAGCCAATCCGGCGAAGAGCAGTACTTC.

Many counts were recorded for this clonotype. V usage is TRBV12-3 or TRBV12-4 and J usage is TRBJ1-6, with D possibly being TRBD1 (6 bases). Trimming removed 8 bases at V and 8 bases at J, with 16 bases between. This CDR3 region has 14 residues. DNA for the CDR3: TGTGCCAGCCGGCTACAGGGATCAGATTCACCCCTCCACTTT. Protein: CASRLQGSDSPLHF.

This chain connects TRBV15 to TRBJ1-4, with 11 bases lining up with TRBD1. CDR3 length equals 15 residues. Germline-derived CDR1 and CDR2 are LNHNV and YYDKDF (reference sequence). V lost 1 base, J lost 8 bases, and 3 bases stayed unmatched. DNA for the CDR3: TGTGCCACCAGCAGAGGGGACAGGGGGATCGAAAAACTGTTTTTT. Its translation: CATSRGDRGIEKLFF.

The chain is built from TRBV7-2 and TRBJ1-3; 7 bases are shared with TRBD1. Germline V gene lookup returns CDR1 SGHTA and CDR2 FQGNSA. The CDR3 has 13 residues. J lost 5 bases, V lost 6 bases, and 4 bases had no gene match. CDR3 protein: CASSGQERNTIYF. In DNA form, the CDR3 reads TGTGCCAGCAGTGGACAGGAAAGAAACACCATATATTTT.

As for this clonotype: A clone one base away is much larger, so this may be a read error. The chain carries TRBV5-1 and TRBJ1-6; D is unclear. V was shortened by 2 bases and J by 2 bases, with 14 bases between the two germline ends. CDR3 length equals 17 residues. CDR1 SGHRS and CDR2 YFSETQ come from the germline V gene. This chain's CDR3 is CASSFLGLGTYNSPLHF. CDR3 coding DNA: TGCGCCAGCAGCTTCTTAGGTTTAGGGACCTATAATTCACCCCTCCACTTT.

This clonotype was counted a few times. This sequence joins TRBV10-3 and TRBJ2-7; D not resolved. V was shortened by 6 bases and J by 3 bases, with 6 bases between the two germline ends. Germline-derived CDR1 and CDR2 are ENHRY and SYGVKD. There are 11 residues in the CDR3. The CDR3 nucleotides are TGTGCCATCAGCCAGGACTACGAGCAGTACTTC. Amino acid sequence: CAISQDYEQYF.

This clonotype was seen many times. The chain recombines TRBV9 with TRBJ1-1; TRBD1 matches at 7 bases. From germline, CDR1 is SGDLS and CDR2 YYNGEE. V was pared by 4 bases and J by 0 bases, with 6 bases of the junction left unmatched. CDR3 size: 15 residues. CDR3 sequence (DNA): TGTGCCAGCAGCCCGCGACAGGGATTGAACACTGAAGCTTTCTTT. Its protein product is CASSPRQGLNTEAFF. The full variable domain, completed using reference TRBV9 and TRBJ1-1, is DSGVTQTPKHLITATGQRVTLRCSPRSGDLSVYWYQQSLDQGLQFLIQYYNGEERAKGNILERFSAQQFPDLHSELNLSSLELGDSALYFCASSPRQGLNTEAFFGQGTRLTVV.

This clonotype has a count of ten or more. CDR3 region: CASSPGAYTGELFF. Here the CDR3 DNA reads TGTGCCAGCAGCCCCGGGGCGTACACCGGGGAGCTGTTTTTT. V usage is TRBV7-2 and J usage is TRBJ2-2; D is tentatively TRBD1 or TRBD2 (5 bases each). CDR1 is SGHTA and CDR2 is FQGNSA in the germline V gene. CDR3 size: 14 residues. V was trimmed by 5 bases and J by 3 bases, leaving 10 bases between them. Using reference TRBV7-2 and TRBJ2-2 for the parts outside the CDR3, the full variable domain is GAGVSQSPSNKVTEKGKDVELRCDPISGHTALYWYRQSLGQGLEFLIYFQGNSAPDKSGLPSDRFSAERTGGSVSTLTIQRTQQEDSAVYLCASSPGAYTGELFFGEGSRLTVL.

The chain is built from TRBV15 and TRBJ2-1; 8 nucleotides match TRBD2. CDR1 is LNHNV, CDR2 YYDKDF, per germline (reference sequence). V shed 5 bases, J shed 7 bases, and the junction held 7 bases outside the gene matches. The length of the CDR3 is 14 residues. CDR3 amino acids: CATSWVAGRNEQFF. CDR3 DNA: TGTGCCACCAGCTGGGTAGCGGGGAGGAATGAGCAGTTCTTC.

The V gene is TRBV7-2, the J gene TRBJ2-7; 14 bases fit TRBD2. The CDR3 runs to 17 residues. Trimming at V came to 6 bases and at J to 3 bases, leaving 10 bases not matched to a gene. CDR1 and CDR2 from the germline V gene are SGHTA and FQGNSA. The CDR3 protein is CASRSGLAGGLLYEQYF. CDR3 sequence (DNA): TGTGCCAGCAGGTCCGGACTAGCGGGGGGCCTACTCTACGAGCAGTACTTC.

This chain joins TRBV7-2 and TRBJ2-7; the D gene could be TRBD1 or TRBD2 (5 bases each). This CDR3 contains 14 residues. Trimming left V 5 bases short and J 2 bases short, with 13 bases between. Germline assignment: CDR1 SGHTA and CDR2 FQGNSA. The CDR3 DNA follows: TGTGCCAGCAGCCTCGGGACGCAACCCTACGAGCAGTACTTC. This codes for CASSLGTQPYEQYF.